This T cell receptor beta chain was sequenced for a study of CD8 T cells in Susac syndrome (dated by TCRdb to the late 2010s). Context from the whole study: Whether CD8+ T cell activation and differentiation in Susac syndrome was antigen driven was tested using repertoire sequencing. Broad study findings and their caveats: The study acknowledged that relatively few individuals were included in the TCR sequencing and HLA analysis.

In the case of this clonotype: It lacks a known antigen. The input lacks base qualities; no much larger clone sits a single base away.

High-throughput TCR beta sequencing profiled peripheral blood CD8+ and CD4+ T cells from healthy donors, Susac syndrome patients and multiple sclerosis patients. Treatment-naive patients with stable or active relapsing-remitting disease fulfilling revised McDonald criteria were used as multiple sclerosis controls. Bulk CD8+ and CD4+ T cells were purified by magnetic negative isolation, whereas CD8+ TEMRA cells were enriched by FACS. Blood was collected in EDTA tubes and processed within 24 hours, with PBMCs isolated through density gradient centrifugation. PBMCs intended for TCR sequencing were cryopreserved in liquid nitrogen and were subsequently thawed in a 37 degrees C water bath. The sorted or isolated CD4+, CD8+ and CD8+ TEMRA cells had a purity of 90% or higher. RNA was extracted using the RNeasy kit, and about 0.45 to 1 microgram was reverse transcribed with random hexamers. TCR beta CDR3 regions were amplified with the immunoSEQ multiplex PCR assay covering 54 Vbeta and 13 Jbeta segments. PCR amplification bias was corrected by using a synthetic template baseline for primer optimization and computational correction. Concerning the study's data processing: Only productive sequences were kept, with reads annotated to V, D and J genes according to IMGT and analyzed in immunoSEQ Analyzer. Clonality was computed as one minus Shannon entropy normalized by log2 of the number of productive unique sequences. Public and private clones were assessed among the 100 most prevalent clones of each patient and control. Susac-specific clones were defined as absent from healthy and MS cohorts, 1052 published viral clones and other ImmuneACCESS disease sequences. TCRdb trimmed the raw reads at Q25, called clones with MiXCR and kept productive beta chains. All rows with the same CDR3 protein become a single entry with the most common DNA and genes. Here the V and J calls rest on TCRdb's processing, not on the authors' analysis. The sample data list about 300,000 distinct CDR3 sequences, and under 95% of these were observed just once. Of the sample, over 0.05% falls within the top ten clones.

Material for sequencing was CD4+ T cells from PBMCs. This receptor was identified in a human donor with multiple sclerosis.

The CDR3 in this case is CASSPPRATYEQYF. The DNA sequence follows: TGTGCCAGCTCACCACCCAGGGCCACCTACGAGCAGTACTTC. Here the chain combines TRBV18 and TRBJ2-7; D gene: possibly TRBD1, on 5 matching bases. Relative to germline, V is 0 bases shorter and J is 2 bases shorter, with 8 bases between their ends. Spanning cysteine to phenylalanine, the CDR3 consists of 14 amino acids. This entry keeps only the CDR3 DNA: 42 bases, framed from base 1. The germline V gene encodes CDR1 KGHSH and CDR2 LQKENI.